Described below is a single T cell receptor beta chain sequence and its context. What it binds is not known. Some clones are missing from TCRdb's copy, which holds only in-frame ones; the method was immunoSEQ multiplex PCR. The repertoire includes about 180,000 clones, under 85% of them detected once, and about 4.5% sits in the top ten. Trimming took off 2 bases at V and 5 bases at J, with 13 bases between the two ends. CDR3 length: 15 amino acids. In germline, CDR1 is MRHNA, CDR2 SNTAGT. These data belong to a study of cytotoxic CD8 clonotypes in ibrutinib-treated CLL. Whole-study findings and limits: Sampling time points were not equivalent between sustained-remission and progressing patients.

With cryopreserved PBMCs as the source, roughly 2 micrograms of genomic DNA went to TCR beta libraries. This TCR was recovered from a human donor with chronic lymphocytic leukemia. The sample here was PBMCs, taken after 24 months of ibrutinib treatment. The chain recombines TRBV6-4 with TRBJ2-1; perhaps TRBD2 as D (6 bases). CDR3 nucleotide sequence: TGTGCCAGCAGTGACGTCCGGGAGAGAGACAATGAGCAGTTCTTC. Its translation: CASSDVRERDNEQFF.